This entry is about one T cell receptor (beta chain). This sample is part of a study of shared clonotypes between healthy human individuals. Assay used: immunoSEQ multiplex PCR; TCRdb lists only in-frame clones, some missing. Of hundreds of thousands of clones listed, roughly 72% are singletons. This TCR was recovered from a woman aged 25 to 39 in good health. Sequenced material: memory CD4+ T cells sorted from blood. This sample's subset: CD45RA-negative fraction.

The CDR3 DNA follows: TGTGCCAGCAGCCTGGCCGGGACAGGGGTCGAGACCCAGTACTTC. It translates to CASSLAGTGVETQYF. The rearrangement links TRBV11-1 to TRBJ2-5; the match to TRBD1 covers 10 bases. Germline V gives CDR1 SGHAT, CDR2 FQDESV (reference sequence). This CDR3 has 15 amino acids. V was pared by 5 bases and J by 5 bases, with 8 bases of the junction left unmatched.